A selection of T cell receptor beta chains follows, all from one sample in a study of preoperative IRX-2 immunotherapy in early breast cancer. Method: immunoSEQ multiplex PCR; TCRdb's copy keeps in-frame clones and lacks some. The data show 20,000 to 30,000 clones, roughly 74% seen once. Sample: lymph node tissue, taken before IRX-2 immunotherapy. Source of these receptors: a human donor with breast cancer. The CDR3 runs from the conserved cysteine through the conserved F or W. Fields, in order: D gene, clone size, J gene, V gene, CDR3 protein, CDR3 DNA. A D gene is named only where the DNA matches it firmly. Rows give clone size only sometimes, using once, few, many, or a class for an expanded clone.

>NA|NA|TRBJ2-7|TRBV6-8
CASSLRRGSYEQYF
TGTGCCAGCAGTCTGCGACGGGGGTCCTACGAGCAGTACTTC
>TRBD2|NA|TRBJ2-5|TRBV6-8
CASSYSGTSWETQYF
TGTGCCAGCAGTTACTCCGGGACTAGTTGGGAGACCCAGTACTTC
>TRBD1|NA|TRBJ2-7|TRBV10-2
CASAGTGGNEQYF
TGCGCCAGTGCCGGGACAGGGGGCAACGAGCAGTACTTC
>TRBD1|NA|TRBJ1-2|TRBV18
CASSRTGIDYGYTF
TGTGCCAGCTCACGGACAGGGATAGACTATGGCTACACCTTC
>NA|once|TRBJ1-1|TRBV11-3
CASSLSEPNTEAFF
TGTGCCAGCAGCTTATCTGAGCCGAACACTGAAGCTTTCTTT
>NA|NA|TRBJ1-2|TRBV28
CASSPRGKQEGYTF
TGTGCCAGCAGTCCACGAGGGAAGCAGGAAGGCTACACCTTC
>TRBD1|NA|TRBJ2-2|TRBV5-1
CASSFGQEDTGELFF
TGCGCCAGCAGCTTTGGACAGGAAGACACCGGGGAGCTGTTTTTT
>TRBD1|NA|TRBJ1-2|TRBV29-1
CSVDRGTGGQTNYGYTF
TGCAGCGTGGACCGCGGGACAGGGGGCCAAACTAACTATGGCTACACCTTC
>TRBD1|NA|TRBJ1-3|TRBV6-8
CASSYYGTGAWSSGNTIYF
TGTGCCAGCAGTTACTACGGGACAGGGGCCTGGAGCTCTGGAAACACCATATATTTT
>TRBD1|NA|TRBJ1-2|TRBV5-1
CASSSGQGVYGYTF
TGCGCCAGCAGCTCAGGACAGGGGGTCTATGGCTACACCTTC
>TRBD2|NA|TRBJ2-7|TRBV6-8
CAIRTAGAYEQYF
TGTGCCATCCGAACCGCGGGGGCCTACGAGCAGTACTTC
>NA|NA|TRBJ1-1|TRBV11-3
CASSHGRPGTEAFF
TGTGCCAGCAGCCACGGACGACCAGGCACTGAAGCTTTCTTT
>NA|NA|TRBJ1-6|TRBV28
CASSLSRAVYSSPLHF
TGTGCCAGCAGTTTATCTCGGGCAGTTTATAGTTCACCCCTCCACTTT
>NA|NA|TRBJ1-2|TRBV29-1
CSVGQGRNGYGYTF
TGCAGCGTTGGTCAGGGGAGGAATGGCTATGGCTACACCTTC
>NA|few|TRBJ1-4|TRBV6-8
CAISRNTEKLFF
TGTGCCATCAGTCGTAACACCGAAAAACTGTTTTTT
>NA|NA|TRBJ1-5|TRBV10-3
CAISEGFFEGMVSF
TGTGCCATCAGTGAGGGCTTCTTCGAGGGGATGGTTTCTTTT
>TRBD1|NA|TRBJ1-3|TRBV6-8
CASTPGGFGNTIYF
TGTGCCAGCACCCCAGGGGGCTTCGGGAACACCATATATTTT
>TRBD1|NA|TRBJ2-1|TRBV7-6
CASSLQGAGNEQFF
TGTGCCAGCAGCCTACAGGGGGCGGGAAATGAGCAGTTCTTC
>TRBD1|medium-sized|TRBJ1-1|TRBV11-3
CASSLDRVYTEAFF
TGTGCCAGCAGCCTTGACAGGGTTTACACTGAAGCTTTCTTT
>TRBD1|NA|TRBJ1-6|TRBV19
CASSMKTGLDNSPLHF
TGTGCCAGTAGTATGAAGACAGGGCTAGATAATTCACCCCTCCACTTT
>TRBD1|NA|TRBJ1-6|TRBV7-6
CASSGGTGWYSPLHF
TGTGCCAGCAGCGGTGGGACAGGATGGTATTCACCCCTCCACTTT
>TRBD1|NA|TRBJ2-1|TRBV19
CATKARTGGFISSYNEQFF
TGTGCCACTAAAGCGCGGACAGGGGGTTTTATAAGCTCCTACAATGAGCAGTTCTTC
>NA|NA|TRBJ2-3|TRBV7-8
CASSQGVSLGRSTDTQYF
TGTGCCAGCAGCCAAGGGGTCTCGCTTGGACGTAGCACAGATACGCAGTATTTT
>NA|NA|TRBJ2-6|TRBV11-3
CASSLRGSGANVLTF
TGTGCCAGCAGCTTAAGGGGCTCTGGGGCCAACGTCCTGACTTTC
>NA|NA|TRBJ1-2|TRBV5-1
CASRWQPDSNYGYTF
TGCGCCAGCAGGTGGCAGCCAGATTCTAACTATGGCTACACCTTC
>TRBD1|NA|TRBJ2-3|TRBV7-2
CASSSGQGRGTDTQYF
TGTGCCAGCAGCTCCGGACAGGGACGGGGCACAGATACGCAGTATTTT
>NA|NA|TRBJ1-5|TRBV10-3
CAISEGLEPQHF
TGTGCCATCAGTGAGGGGCTGGAGCCCCAGCATTTT
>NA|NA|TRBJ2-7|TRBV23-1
CASSPRRLSPHYEQYF
TGCGCCAGCAGCCCACGGAGGCTCTCCCCACACTACGAGCAGTACTTC
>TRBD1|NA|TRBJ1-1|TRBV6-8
CASRKTGVSEAFF
TGTGCCAGCAGAAAAACAGGGGTGAGTGAAGCTTTCTTT
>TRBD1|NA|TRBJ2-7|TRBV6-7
CASRRPGQVDYEQYF
TGTGCCAGCAGGCGTCCGGGACAGGTTGACTACGAGCAGTACTTC
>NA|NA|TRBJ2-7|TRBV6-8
CASRGSSYEQYF
TGTGCCAGCAGGGGGTCTTCCTACGAGCAGTACTTC
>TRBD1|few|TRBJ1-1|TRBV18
CASSRQGAEAFF
TGTGCCAGCTCACGACAGGGCGCTGAAGCTTTCTTT
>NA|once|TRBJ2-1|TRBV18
CASSLLSPDSSYNEQFF
TGTGCCAGCTCACTACTTTCGCCGGACAGTTCCTACAATGAGCAGTTCTTC
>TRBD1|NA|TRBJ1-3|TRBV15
CATSRDRSQGARGNTIYF
TGTGCCACCAGCAGAGACCGATCCCAGGGGGCCCGGGGAAACACCATATATTTT
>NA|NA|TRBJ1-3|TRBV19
CAIPVGLTSGNTIYF
TGTGCCATCCCTGTAGGACTCACCTCTGGAAACACCATATATTTT
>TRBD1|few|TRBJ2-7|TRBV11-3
CASSAGQGVKSYEQYF
TGTGCCAGCAGCGCAGGACAGGGGGTGAAGTCCTACGAGCAGTACTTC
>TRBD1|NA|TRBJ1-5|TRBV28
CASSASDRGRQPQHF
TGTGCCAGCAGTGCGTCGGACAGGGGAAGGCAGCCCCAGCATTTT
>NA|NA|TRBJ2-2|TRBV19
CASSSRRGQFANTGELFF
TGTGCCAGTAGTTCCCGGCGGGGACAGTTCGCGAACACCGGGGAGCTGTTTTTT
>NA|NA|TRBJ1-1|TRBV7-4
CASSSRTALEAFF
TGTGCCAGCAGCTCCAGGACAGCCCTTGAAGCTTTCTTT
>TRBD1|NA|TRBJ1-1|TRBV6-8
CASSYREGARKNTEAFF
TGTGCCAGCAGTTACCGGGAGGGGGCGCGGAAGAACACTGAAGCTTTCTTT